One sample yielded the 22 T cell receptor beta chains listed below, sequenced in a study of T cells after yellow fever vaccination. MiXCR, run by TCRdb on the 5' RACE reads, gives a single entry per CDR3 protein. Of some 600,000 distinct CDR3 sequences detected, about 17% appear once; the ten largest clones hold approximately 15%. Sequencing was performed on PBMCs, taken less than 6 days after the first yellow fever vaccination. Receptors originate from a man aged 18 to 30 who received the YFV17D yellow fever vaccine.

V and J are TRBV6-2 or TRBV6-3 and TRBJ2-1, with 7 bases that match TRBD2. V shed 6 bases, J shed 12 bases, and the junction held 8 bases outside the gene matches. CDR1 and CDR2 from the germline V gene are MNHEY and SVGEGT. The CDR3 runs 12 residues. DNA for the CDR3: TGTGCCAGCAGACGGACTAGTGATATGCAGTTCTTC. This translates into CASRRTSDMQFF.

The CDR3 nucleotides read TGTGCCACCAGTGATAGGGACATGCGGCCCGATGAGCAGTTCTTC. Amino acids: CATSDRDMRPDEQFF. This sequence joins TRBV24-1 and TRBJ2-1, with a possible D match to TRBD1 (6 bases). The V end was cut by 3 bases, the J end by 8 bases, with 16 bases between. Germline V gene lookup returns CDR1 KGHDR and CDR2 SFDVKD. The CDR3 runs to 15 residues.

This clonotype was recorded at least ten times. The CDR3 region has the DNA TGTGCCAGCAGCCAAGCAGGGGTTTGGTTGCATGGCTACACCTTC. The encoded protein is CASSQAGVWLHGYTF. The gene calls are TRBV3-1 and TRBJ1-2; the D gene is possibly TRBD1 (6 bases). Germline CDR1 reads LGHDT; CDR2 reads YNNKEL (reference sequence). CDR3 length: 15 amino acids. Trimming removed 1 base from V and 6 bases from J, with 15 bases in between.

The V and J genes are TRBV6-2 or TRBV6-3 and TRBJ2-7; TRBD2 matches at 10 bases. V lost 4 bases, J lost 0 bases, and 3 bases stayed unmatched. CDR3 length equals 15 residues. The V gene's germline CDR1 is MNHEY and CDR2 SVGEGT. The CDR3 sequence is CASSSAGGSSYEQYV. The CDR3 DNA follows: TGTGCCAGCAGTTCAGCGGGGGGGAGCTCCTACGAGCAGTACGTC.

Comment on this clonotype: One base away lies a much larger clone, so this may be a sequencing read error. V usage is TRBV12-3 or TRBV12-4 and J usage is TRBJ2-7; tentatively, D is TRBD2 (6 bases). With 8 bases removed from V and 1 base from J, the gap between germline ends came to 15 bases. This CDR3 region has 14 residues. CDR3 sequence: CASGSLARSYEQYF. The CDR3 nucleotides are TGTGCCAGCGGTTCTCTAGCGCGATCCTACGAGCAGTACTTC.

V and J are TRBV29-1 and TRBJ1-1, with D possibly being TRBD1 (5 bases). Germline CDR1 reads SQVTM; CDR2 reads ANQGSEA. CDR3 length: 12 amino acids. Trimming took off 6 bases at V and 7 bases at J, with 15 bases between the two ends. In nucleotides, the CDR3 is TGCAGCGTAATGTTGGGGGAGGGTGAAGCTTTCTTT. Translation gives CSVMLGEGEAFF. The full variable domain, rest sourced from reference TRBV29-1 and TRBJ1-1, is SAVISQKPSRDICQRGTSLTIQCQVDSQVTMMFWYRQQPGQSLTLIATANQGSEATYESGFVIDKFPISRPNLTFSTLTVSNMSPEDSSIYLCSVMLGEGEAFFGQGTRLTVV.

Only a few counts were recorded for this clonotype. The chain is built from TRBV5-1 and TRBJ2-7; tentatively, D is TRBD1 or TRBD2 (6 bases each). V shed 5 bases and J shed 3 bases, with 9 bases lying between them. The germline V gene has CDR1 SGHRS and CDR2 YFSETQ. This CDR3 comprises 12 residues. CDR3 amino acids: CASRGGGYEQYV. Here the CDR3 DNA reads TGCGCCAGCAGAGGAGGGGGCTACGAGCAGTACGTC.

In DNA form, the CDR3 reads TGTGCCAGCAGCCTTCTCCCCCGTAACACTGAAGCTTTCTTT. As protein: CASSLLPRNTEAFF. The chain is built from TRBV6-1 and TRBJ1-1; D is uncertain. The length of the CDR3 is 14 residues. Germline V gene sequence: CDR1 MNHNS, CDR2 SASEGT. Trimming took 6 bases from V and 2 from J, leaving 13 bases between them.

In its sample, this clonotype was seen a few times. The chain carries TRBV29-1 and TRBJ2-1; 7 bases fit TRBD1. CDR1 and CDR2 from the germline V gene are SQVTM and ANQGSEA. The ends lost 6 bases at V and 10 bases at J; junction bases unmatched: 18. The CDR3 covers 15 residues. CDR3: CSVERGQILLEEQFF. In DNA, the CDR3 is TGCAGCGTGGAACGGGGACAGATACTTTTAGAGGAGCAGTTCTTC.

The chain combines TRBV13 with TRBJ2-5, with TRBD2 identical over 7 bases. This CDR3 is 19 amino acids long. V lost 5 bases, J lost 7 bases, and 25 bases stayed unmatched. CDR1 is PRHDT, CDR2 FYEKMQ, per germline (reference sequence). CDR3 DNA: TGTGCCAGCAGCGATGTTGGGGGGGGATGGACCCACGATTTGCGGACCCAGTACTTC. Its translation: CASSDVGGGWTHDLRTQYF.

This clonotype was seen only a few times. The genes are TRBV12-3 or TRBV12-4 and TRBJ1-2; D possibly corresponds to TRBD1 (6 bases). The CDR3 loop spans 12 amino acids. V dropped 5 bases and J dropped 8 bases, with 12 bases sitting between them. CDR3 DNA: TGTGCCAGCAGTCCGGGGACACGAGGCTACACCTTC. It codes for CASSPGTRGYTF.

The sample holds a few counts of this clonotype. The chain carries TRBV7-2 and TRBJ1-1; TRBD1 agrees at 10 bases. The CDR3 is made up of 15 amino acids. The V segment lost 5 bases and the J segment 11 bases; nucleotides outside the gene matches: 14. CDR1 is SGHTA and CDR2 is FQGNSA in the germline V gene. The CDR3 region is CASSPYGTGANIAFF. Here the CDR3 DNA reads TGTGCCAGCAGCCCGTACGGGACAGGGGCGAATATTGCTTTCTTT.

This clonotype was detected a few times. The V and J genes are TRBV10-3 and TRBJ2-4; possibly TRBD2 for D (7 bases). Germline V gene sequence: CDR1 ENHRY, CDR2 SYGVKD. Trimming shortened V by 8 bases and J by 6 bases, and 20 bases separated the two germline ends. CDR3 length: 15 amino acids. CDR3 in DNA: TGTGCCATCCGCGGAACAGGGAGGGATACAAACATTCAGTACTTC. Its translation is CAIRGTGRDTNIQYF.

The chain has TRBV7-2 and TRBJ1-1; D unresolved. V lost 8 bases and J lost 1, with 11 bases in between. The CDR3 loop spans 13 amino acids. Germline V gives CDR1 SGHTA, CDR2 FQGNSA. CDR3 in amino acids: CASGKAENTEAFF. CDR3 coding DNA: TGTGCCAGCGGTAAAGCAGAGAACACTGAAGCTTTCTTT.

In this sample, this clonotype turned up a few times. The J gene is TRBJ2-3, the V gene TRBV7-3, with TRBD2 matching over 11 bases. V gave up 0 bases and J gave up 2 bases; unmatched junction bases: 4. Germline V CDR1 and CDR2: SGHTA, FQGTGA. The CDR3 contains 17 residues. CDR3 sequence (DNA): TGTGCCAGCAGCTTAACCATAGCGGGGGGGCCCACAGATACGCAGTATTTT. This codes for CASSLTIAGGPTDTQYF.

This clonotype has at least ten counts. This chain uses TRBV28 with TRBJ2-5; D ambiguous. The V end was cut by 1 base, the J end by 5 bases, with 8 bases between. CDR1 is MDHEN and CDR2 is SYDVKM in the germline V gene. The CDR3 is 13 amino acids. Here the CDR3 reads CASSLLSGETQYF. The CDR3 DNA is TGTGCCAGCAGTTTATTATCTGGGGAGACCCAGTACTTC.

The V call is TRBV7-8, the J call TRBJ1-2, with a possible D match to TRBD1 (6 bases). The CDR3 totals 15 residues. V gave up 1 base and J gave up 6 bases, with 15 bases separating them. Germline CDR1 and CDR2: SGHVS and FQNEAQ. Written as DNA, the CDR3 is TGTGCCAGCAGCTTAGTGGTAGGGGGGAATCATGGCTACACCTTC. This translates into CASSLVVGGNHGYTF.

The table lists this clonotype with a few counts. The gene calls are TRBV29-1 and TRBJ1-1, with a weak D call TRBD1 (6 bases). V was clipped by 4 bases and J by 3 bases, with 12 bases between them. The CDR3 extends over 13 amino acids. Germline CDR1 and CDR2: SQVTM and ANQGSEA. Written as DNA, the CDR3 is TGCAGCGTTGCACACAGGGCGGACACTGAAGCTTTCTTT. This translates into CSVAHRADTEAFF.

This clonotype turned up a few times. The CDR3 nucleotides are TGCAGCGTTGAGCTCGGGCGGGGCCAGAAAGAGACCCAGTACTTC. Amino acid sequence: CSVELGRGQKETQYF. J is TRBJ2-5 and V is TRBV29-1; D is possibly TRBD2 (6 bases). This CDR3 region has 15 residues. V was shortened by 3 bases and J by 3 bases, with 17 bases between the two germline ends. The V gene's germline CDR1 is SQVTM and CDR2 ANQGSEA.

This clonotype came up a few times. This chain links TRBV7-3 with TRBJ1-1, with D perhaps TRBD1 (5 bases). Trimming shortened V by 1 base and J by 11 bases, and 14 bases separated the two germline ends. CDR1 and CDR2 (germline): SGHTA, FQGTGA. The CDR3 has 13 amino acids. In DNA, the CDR3 is TGTGCCAGCAGCTTAAGAGAGCAGGGAAGGGCTTTCTTT. This translates into CASSLREQGRAFF.

This clonotype showed up just a few times. The V call is TRBV20-1, the J call TRBJ2-3; TRBD2 aligns across 9 bases. V lost 3 bases and J lost 4; bases outside the gene matches: 11. The CDR3 is 16 residues long. Per germline, CDR1 DFQATT and CDR2 SNEGSKA (reference sequence). CDR3 sequence: CSARYWRGGPSDTQYF. The CDR3 DNA sequence: TGCAGTGCTAGGTACTGGCGGGGGGGCCCTTCAGATACGCAGTATTTT.

This clonotype has just a few counts. This chain joins TRBV24-1 and TRBJ2-3, with unresolved D. Trimming shortened V by 7 bases and J by 2 bases, and 9 bases separated the two germline ends. Looked up from germline, CDR1 is KGHDR and CDR2 is SFDVKD. The CDR3 runs to 13 residues. CDR3 in DNA: TGTGCCACCAGGGCTAGAACCACAGATACGCAGTATTTT. Its protein is CATRARTTDTQYF.